This passage covers 8 T cell receptor beta chains from one sample sequenced in a study of shared clonotypes between healthy human individuals. Naive-designated CD8 cells lacked CD45RO, were positively enriched for CCR7, and omitted terminally differentiated effector memory CD45RA+ cells. Sequenced by immunoSEQ multiplex PCR; TCRdb stores in-frame clones only, minus some. The table lists about 1,800,000 clones, approximately 94% of them singletons. The sample taken for sequencing was naive CD8+ T cells sorted from blood. The receptors shown here come from a man between 18 and 29 years old in good health.

The gene calls are TRBV7-8 and TRBJ1-3; a weak D match, TRBD1 (5 bases). In germline, CDR1 is SGHVS, CDR2 FQNEAQ. V was cut by 1 base and J by 0 bases, with 7 bases left in between. The CDR3 contains 15 residues. The DNA for the CDR3 is TGTGCCAGCAGCTTAGGGAGGGGCTCTGGAAACACCATATATTTT. The encoded protein is CASSLGRGSGNTIYF.

This sequence joins TRBV27 and TRBJ1-1; D perhaps matches TRBD1 (6 bases). The CDR3 spans 11 residues. With 8 bases removed from V and 6 bases from J, the gap between germline ends came to 10 bases. The germline CDR1 and CDR2 sequences are MNHEY and SMNVEV (reference sequence). This chain's CDR3 is CASGWGPEAFF. In DNA form, the CDR3 reads TGTGCCAGCGGTTGGGGGCCTGAAGCTTTCTTT.

This chain uses TRBV14 with TRBJ2-7, with 12 bases fitting TRBD2. The V gene end was trimmed by 0 bases and the J gene end by 4 bases; junction bases not matched to a gene: 7. The CDR3 runs to 17 residues. Germline CDR1 and CDR2: SGHDN and FVKESK. The DNA for the CDR3 is TGTGCCAGCAGCCAAGATTGGGCCCTAGCGGGGGGGTACGAGCAGTACTTC. Its translation: CASSQDWALAGGYEQYF.

The genes are TRBV6-1 and TRBJ2-7; TRBD1 matches at 11 bases. The length of the CDR3 is 15 residues. The V gene end was trimmed by 6 bases and the J gene end by 5 bases; junction bases not matched to a gene: 9. CDR1 and CDR2 (germline): MNHNS, SASEGT. This CDR3 reads CASRDRGLLFDEQYF. For the CDR3, the DNA is TGTGCCAGCAGGGACAGGGGGCTTCTGTTCGACGAGCAGTACTTC.

This sequence joins TRBV5-4 and TRBJ2-1, with no clear D. Trimming cost V 2 bases and J 2 bases, with 2 bases left between them. The CDR3 extends over 12 amino acids. In germline, CDR1 is SGHNT, CDR2 YYREEE (reference sequence). For the CDR3, the DNA is TGTGCCAGCAGCTTCGCCTACAATGAGCAGTTCTTC. As protein: CASSFAYNEQFF.

V usage is TRBV30 and J usage is TRBJ2-7, with TRBD2 identical over 8 bases. Unmatched junction bases numbered 8, after V lost 3 bases and J lost 7 bases. The germline CDR1 and CDR2 sequences are GTSNPN and SVGIG (reference sequence). This CDR3 is built from 13 residues. For the CDR3, the DNA is TGTGCCTGGAGCCCCCCGGGGGGGCTTGAGCAGTACTTC. Protein: CAWSPPGGLEQYF. Together with reference TRBV30 and TRBJ2-7, the CDR3 gives the full variable domain: SQTIHQWPATLVQPVGSPLSLECTVEGTSNPNLYWYRQAAGRGLQLLFYSVGIGQISSEVPQNLSASRPQDRQFILSSKKLLLSDSGFYLCAWSPPGGLEQYFGPGTRLTVT.

V and J are TRBV11-3 and TRBJ1-1, with D possibly TRBD1 on 5 matching bases. V lost 5 bases, J lost 7 bases, and 17 bases lay in between. Germline assignment: CDR1 SGHNT and CDR2 YENEEA. The CDR3 sequence is 14 residues long. The CDR3 spells CASSALPGTGEAFF. The CDR3 coding sequence is TGTGCCAGCAGCGCCCTTCCGGGGACGGGTGAAGCTTTCTTT.

This chain connects TRBV5-8 to TRBJ2-7, with D uncertain. Trimming removed 0 bases from V and 0 bases from J, with 7 bases in between. Germline assignment: CDR1 SGHTS and CDR2 YDEGEE. This CDR3 spans 14 amino acids. The CDR3 region is CASSLDPGSYEQYF. The DNA of the CDR3 is TGTGCCAGCAGCTTGGACCCCGGCTCCTACGAGCAGTACTTC.